One and the same sample provided the 6 T cell receptor beta chains below, sequenced in a study of blood T cell repertoires in COVID-19. TCRdb's table, derived via immunoSEQ multiplex PCR, lists solely in-frame clones and lacks some. The sample gives under 300,000 clones, roughly 90% of which show up once; about 3% is in the top ten. The sequencing sample was made of PBMCs or T cells enriched from blood (not recorded which). Every receptor here comes from a woman between 45 and 60 years old who had recovered from COVID-19.

This rearrangement joins TRBV30 to TRBJ2-2; possibly TRBD2 for D (5 bases). Germline V gene data show CDR1 as GTSNPN and CDR2 as SVGIG (reference sequence). The CDR3 extends over 12 amino acids. CDR3 nucleotides: TGTGGAGGGAGAAGGGAAACCGGGGAGCTGTTTTTT. Protein sequence: CGGRRETGELFF.

The chain employs TRBV6-4 and TRBJ1-6; TRBD1 aligns across 8 bases. Germline CDR1 and CDR2: MRHNA and SNTAGT. Trimming at V came to 2 bases and at J to 6 bases, leaving 3 bases not matched to a gene. This CDR3 has 15 amino acids. As DNA, the CDR3 is TGTGCCAGCAGTGACGGACAGGGCCCTAATTCACCCCTCCACTTT. Translated: CASSDGQGPNSPLHF.

The chain couples TRBV28 to TRBJ2-7; a weak D match, TRBD1 (6 bases). V was shortened by 8 bases and J by 12 bases, with 17 bases between the two germline ends. This CDR3 region has 11 residues. Germline lookup yields CDR1 MDHEN and CDR2 SYDVKM. CDR3 in amino acids: CASRNRVMLYF. The CDR3 coding sequence is TGTGCCAGCCGTAACAGGGTAATGCTGTACTTC.

V and J are TRBV28 and TRBJ2-2; 9 bases fit TRBD1. The V segment lost 6 bases and the J segment 5 bases; nucleotides outside the gene matches: 10. CDR3 size: 16 residues. Germline-derived CDR1 and CDR2 are MDHEN and SYDVKM. In DNA, the CDR3 is TGTGCCAGCAGGCGGACACAGGGGGCGGGGACCGGGGAGCTGTTTTTT. Translating gives CASRRTQGAGTGELFF.

The genes are TRBV7-2 and TRBJ1-4; 7 nucleotides agree with TRBD1. Looked up from germline, CDR1 is SGHTA and CDR2 is FQGNSA. There are 15 residues in the CDR3. V shed 5 bases, J shed 3 bases, and the junction held 6 bases outside the gene matches. The CDR3 here is CASSGTGVANEKLFF. The CDR3 DNA reads TGTGCCAGCAGCGGAACAGGGGTGGCTAATGAAAAACTGTTTTTT.

The V call is TRBV5-5, the J call TRBJ1-1; no definite D call. Germline V gene data show CDR1 as SGHKS and CDR2 as YYEKEE (reference sequence). V was pared by 0 bases and J by 3 bases, with 6 bases between. This CDR3 contains 13 residues. CDR3 DNA sequence: TGTGCCAGCAGCTTGGAACAGCACACTGAAGCTTTCTTT. Its protein is CASSLEQHTEAFF.